Presented here are 10 T cell receptor beta chains from one specimen sequenced in a study of T cells expressing NK-cell markers. Using the 5' RACE reads, TCRdb records one entry per CDR3 protein without DNA. Listed are hundreds of thousands of distinct CDR3 sequences; 3% to 4.5% falls within the top ten. The specimen sequenced was blood T cells: a sorted CD56 or NKG2C T cell subset, CD4+ or CD8+ T cells, or bulk PBMC T cells (not recorded which). These TCRs come from a man aged 18-30 years in good health.

The V gene is TRBV12-3 or TRBV12-4, the J gene TRBJ2-5. The CDR3 is 12 amino acids. CDR3 loop: CASALYEETQYF.

The gene calls are TRBV3-1 and TRBJ1-1; TCRdb's D gene call, TRBD1, goes unchecked for lack of DNA. Germline V gene sequence: CDR1 LGHDT, CDR2 YNNKEL (reference sequence). The CDR3 extends over 16 amino acids. CDR3 sequence: CASSQDRDRGFGEAFF.

The rearrangement joins TRBV6-5 to TRBJ2-3. The CDR3 length is 13 residues. Looked up from germline, CDR1 is MNHEY and CDR2 is SVGAGI. CDR3 residues: CASSHQWTDTQYF.

The chain has TRBV20-1 and TRBJ2-1; TCRdb names TRBD2, which stays unverified in the absence of DNA. Germline CDR1 reads DFQATT; CDR2 reads SNEGSKA (reference sequence). The CDR3 is 13 amino acids. This CDR3 is CSASPLAGAEQFF.

The V and J genes are TRBV12-3 or TRBV12-4 and TRBJ1-2; TCRdb returns TRBD1, unconfirmable since there is no DNA. CDR3 length: 13 residues. The CDR3 spells CASRETGGWGYTF.

This sequence joins TRBV6-2 or TRBV6-3 and TRBJ2-1. CDR1 is MNHEY and CDR2 is SVGEGT in the germline V gene. The CDR3 consists of 11 residues. CDR3 residues: CASRRLGEQFF.

The V and J genes are TRBV29-1 and TRBJ1-2. Germline V gene data show CDR1 as SQVTM and CDR2 as ANQGSEA. The CDR3 runs to 13 residues. The chain's CDR3 is CSVEIGMDYGYTF.

V usage is TRBV20-1 and J usage is TRBJ2-1; the D call from TCRdb, TRBD2, cannot be confirmed without DNA. CDR1 is DFQATT, CDR2 SNEGSKA, per germline (reference sequence). The CDR3 has 16 residues. CDR3 amino acids: CSARNPTSGAYNEQFF.

The chain couples TRBV12-3 or TRBV12-4 to TRBJ2-7. This CDR3 is 15 amino acids long. The CDR3 loop reads CASSRLARGDGEQYF.

The J gene is TRBJ1-4, the V gene TRBV12-3 or TRBV12-4; TCRdb selects TRBD1, and the lack of DNA leaves this call unchecked. This CDR3 contains 19 residues. CDR3 residues: CASSQIQPQEGTTNEKLFF.